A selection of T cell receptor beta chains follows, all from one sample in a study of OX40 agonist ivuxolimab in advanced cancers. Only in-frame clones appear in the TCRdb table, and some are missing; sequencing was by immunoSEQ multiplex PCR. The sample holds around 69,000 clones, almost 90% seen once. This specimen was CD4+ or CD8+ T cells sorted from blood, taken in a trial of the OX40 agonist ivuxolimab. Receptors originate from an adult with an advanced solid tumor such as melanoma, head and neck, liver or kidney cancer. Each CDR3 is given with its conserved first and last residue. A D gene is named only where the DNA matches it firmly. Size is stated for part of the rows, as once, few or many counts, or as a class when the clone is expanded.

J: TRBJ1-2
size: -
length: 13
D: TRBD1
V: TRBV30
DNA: TGTGCCTGGAGTGTACAGGGGGCGAGTGGCTACACCTTC
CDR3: CAWSVQGASGYTF

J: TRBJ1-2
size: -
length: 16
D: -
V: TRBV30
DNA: TGTGCCTGGAACACTCGGACCGGGACCCTTGTTCGGGGCTACACCTTC
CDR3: CAWNTRTGTLVRGYTF

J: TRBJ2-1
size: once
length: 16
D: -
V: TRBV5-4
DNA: TGTGCCAGCAGCCCCCAGGTGCAAAGCTCCTACAATGAGCAGTTCTTC
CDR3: CASSPQVQSSYNEQFF

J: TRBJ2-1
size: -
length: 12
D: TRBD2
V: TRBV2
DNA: TGTGCCAGCGGGAGGGAATACAATGAGCAGTTCTTC
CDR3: CASGREYNEQFF

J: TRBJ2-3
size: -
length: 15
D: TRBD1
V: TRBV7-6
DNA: TGTGCCAGCAGCTTGAGGACAGGGGGCACAGATACGCAGTATTTT
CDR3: CASSLRTGGTDTQYF

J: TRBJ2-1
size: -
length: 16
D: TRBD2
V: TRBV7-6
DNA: TGTGCCAGCAGCCCCCGGACTAGCGGGAGGGGGGGTGAGCAGTTCTTC
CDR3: CASSPRTSGRGGEQFF

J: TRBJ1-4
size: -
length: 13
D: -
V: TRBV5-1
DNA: TGCGCCAGCAGCTTGGCAACTAATGAAAAACTGTTTTTT
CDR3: CASSLATNEKLFF

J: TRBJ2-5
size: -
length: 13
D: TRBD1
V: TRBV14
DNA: TGTGCCAGCAGCCGAGACAGGGTTGAGACCCAGTACTTC
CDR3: CASSRDRVETQYF

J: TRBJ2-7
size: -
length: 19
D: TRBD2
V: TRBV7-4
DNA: TGTGCCAGCAGCTTCGGGGTACTAGCGGGGGTTCCCGCCTCCTACGAGCAGTACTTC
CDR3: CASSFGVLAGVPASYEQYF

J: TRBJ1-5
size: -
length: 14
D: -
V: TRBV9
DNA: TGTGCCAGCAGCCAGGGAGGGTACAATCAGCCCCAGCATTTT
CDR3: CASSQGGYNQPQHF

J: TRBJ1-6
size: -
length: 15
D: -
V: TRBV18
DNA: TGTGCCAGCTCACCGGCCAGGGACCCTAATTCACCCCTCCACTTT
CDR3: CASSPARDPNSPLHF

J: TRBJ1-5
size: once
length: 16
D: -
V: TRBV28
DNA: TGTGCCAGCAGTTTATTGGACGGCCGTCGCAATCAGCCCCAGCATTTT
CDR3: CASSLLDGRRNQPQHF

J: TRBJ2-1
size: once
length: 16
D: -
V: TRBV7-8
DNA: TGTGCCAGCAGCTCGGGGAGCCAAGGCTCCTACAATGAGCAGTTCTTC
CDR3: CASSSGSQGSYNEQFF

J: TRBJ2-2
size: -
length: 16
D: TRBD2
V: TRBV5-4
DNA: TGTGCCAGCAGCTCGGGACTAGCGGGAGACACCGGGGAGCTGTTTTTT
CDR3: CASSSGLAGDTGELFF

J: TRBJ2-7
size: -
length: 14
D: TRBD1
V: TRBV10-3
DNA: TGTGCCGCCTGTCCCGGGACAGGATTATACGAGCAGTACTTC
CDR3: CAACPGTGLYEQYF

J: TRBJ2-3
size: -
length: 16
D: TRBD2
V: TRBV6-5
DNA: TGTGCCAGCAGTTCGCTAGCGGGGCGTCTAGGAGATACGCAGTATTTT
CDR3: CASSSLAGRLGDTQYF

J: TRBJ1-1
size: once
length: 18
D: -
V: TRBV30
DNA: TGTGCCTGGTACGGACAGCTACCTCGCACCGCCATGAACACTGAAGCTTTCTTT
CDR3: CAWYGQLPRTAMNTEAFF

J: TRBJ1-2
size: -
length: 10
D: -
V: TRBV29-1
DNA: TGCAGCGTTGGGGGGGATGGCTACACCTTC
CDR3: CSVGGDGYTF

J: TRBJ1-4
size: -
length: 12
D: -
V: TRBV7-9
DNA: TGTGCCAGCACCAGGACGGCAGAAAAACTGTTTTTT
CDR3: CASTRTAEKLFF

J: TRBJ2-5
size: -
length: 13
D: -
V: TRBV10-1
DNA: TGCGCCAGCAGTACAGGGAATCAAGAGACCCAGTACTTC
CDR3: CASSTGNQETQYF

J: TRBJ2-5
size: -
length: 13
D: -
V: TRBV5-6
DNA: TGTGCCAGCAGCTTAACCCCCCAAGAGACCCAGTACTTC
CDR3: CASSLTPQETQYF

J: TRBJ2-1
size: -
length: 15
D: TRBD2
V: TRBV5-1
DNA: TGCGCCAGCAGCCCCCTTACGGGAGGCTACAATGAGCAGTTCTTC
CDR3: CASSPLTGGYNEQFF

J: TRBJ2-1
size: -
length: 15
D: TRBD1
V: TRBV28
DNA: TGTGCCAGCAGTTTAATTGACAGGGGGGCCCCGGAGCAGTTCTTC
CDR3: CASSLIDRGAPEQFF

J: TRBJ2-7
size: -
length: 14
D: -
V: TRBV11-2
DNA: TGTGCCAGCAGCTTATCTGGGGGGTCCTACGAGCAGTACTTC
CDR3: CASSLSGGSYEQYF

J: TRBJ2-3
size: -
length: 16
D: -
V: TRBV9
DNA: TGTGCCAGCAGCGTACTCGTGGGTATAAGCACAGATACGCAGTATTTT
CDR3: CASSVLVGISTDTQYF

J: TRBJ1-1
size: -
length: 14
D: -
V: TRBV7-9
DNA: TGTGCCAGCAGCAACATGGGGGGGAACACTGAAGCTTTCTTT
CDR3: CASSNMGGNTEAFF

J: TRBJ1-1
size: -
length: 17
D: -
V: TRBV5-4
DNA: TGTGCCAGCAGCTTGGCGGGTGGAGGGGCGGTAGGCACTGAAGCTTTCTTT
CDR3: CASSLAGGGAVGTEAFF

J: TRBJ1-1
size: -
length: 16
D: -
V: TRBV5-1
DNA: TGCGCCAGCAGCTTGCGGTCCGGGTCCATGAACACTGAAGCTTTCTTT
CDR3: CASSLRSGSMNTEAFF

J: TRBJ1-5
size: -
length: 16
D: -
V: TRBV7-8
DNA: TGTGCCAGCAGCTCCCTAGGGGGGCAAAGCAATCAGCCCCAGCATTTT
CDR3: CASSSLGGQSNQPQHF

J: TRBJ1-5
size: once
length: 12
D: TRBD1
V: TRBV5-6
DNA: TGTGCCAGCCAGGGGGGGAATCAGCCCCAGCATTTT
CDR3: CASQGGNQPQHF

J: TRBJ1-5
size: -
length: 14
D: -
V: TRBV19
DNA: TGTGCCAGTAGAGCGGGGCGCCGCGATCAGCCCCAGCATTTT
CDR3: CASRAGRRDQPQHF

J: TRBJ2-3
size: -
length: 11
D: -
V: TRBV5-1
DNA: TGCGCCAGCAGCTCCCAAAGTACGCAGTATTTT
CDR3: CASSSQSTQYF

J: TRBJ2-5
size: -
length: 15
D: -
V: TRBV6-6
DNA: TGTGCCAGCAGTTACGGCGGGACATTTCTTGAGACCCAGTACTTC
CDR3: CASSYGGTFLETQYF

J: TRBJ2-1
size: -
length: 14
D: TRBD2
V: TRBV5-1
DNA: TGCGCCAGCAGCGGACTAGCGGGGAACAATGAGCAGTTCTTC
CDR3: CASSGLAGNNEQFF

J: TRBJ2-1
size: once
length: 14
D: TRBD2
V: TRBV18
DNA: TGTGCCAGCTCCCAGACCGGGGGGGCCCTTGAGCAGTTCTTC
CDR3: CASSQTGGALEQFF

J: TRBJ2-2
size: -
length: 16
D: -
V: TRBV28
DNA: TGTGCCAGCAGTTTACCCCCGGCAGGTCTTGACGGGGAGCTGTTTTTT
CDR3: CASSLPPAGLDGELFF

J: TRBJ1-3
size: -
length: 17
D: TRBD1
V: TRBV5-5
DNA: TGTGCCAGCAGCTTCCAACCGGGACAGAAAACTGGAAACACCATATATTTT
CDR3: CASSFQPGQKTGNTIYF

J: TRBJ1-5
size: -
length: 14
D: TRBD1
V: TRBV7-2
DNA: TGTGCCAGCAGCTTTGACAGGGGAAATCAGCCCCAGCATTTT
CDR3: CASSFDRGNQPQHF

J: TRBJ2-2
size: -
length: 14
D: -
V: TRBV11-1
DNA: TGTGCCAGCAGCTTTGACGGGAACACCGGGGAGCTGTTTTTT
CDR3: CASSFDGNTGELFF

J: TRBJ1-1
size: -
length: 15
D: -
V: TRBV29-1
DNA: TGCAGCGTTGAACGGACAGCGGATTTGAACACTGAAGCTTTCTTT
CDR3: CSVERTADLNTEAFF

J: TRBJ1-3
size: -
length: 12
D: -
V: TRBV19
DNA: TGTGCCGGCGGGTTTTCTGGAAACACCATATATTTT
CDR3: CAGGFSGNTIYF

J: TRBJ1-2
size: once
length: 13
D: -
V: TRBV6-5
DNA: TGTGCCAGCAGTTACGGTGGGCGTAATGGCTACACCTTC
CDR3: CASSYGGRNGYTF

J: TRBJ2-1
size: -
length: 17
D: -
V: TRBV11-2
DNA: TGTGCCAGCAGCCCCAGAGGGGGGCCAGGGACATACAATGAGCAGTTCTTC
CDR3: CASSPRGGPGTYNEQFF

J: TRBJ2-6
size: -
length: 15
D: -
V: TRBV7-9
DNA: TGTGCCAGCAGCTTAGGCCGGGCTGGGGCCAACGTCCTGACTTTC
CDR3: CASSLGRAGANVLTF

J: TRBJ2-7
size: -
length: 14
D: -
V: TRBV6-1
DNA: TGTGCCAGCAGTGAACAGGGGGGCTCCTACGAGCAGTACTTC
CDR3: CASSEQGGSYEQYF

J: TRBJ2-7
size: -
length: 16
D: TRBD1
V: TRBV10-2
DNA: TGCGCCAGCAGTGAGTCAGGACAGGGGGCAATGTACGAGCAGTACTTC
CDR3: CASSESGQGAMYEQYF

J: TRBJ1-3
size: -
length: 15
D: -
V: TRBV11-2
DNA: TGTGCCAGCAGCTTAGTACTGGACAACGGAAACACCATATATTTT
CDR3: CASSLVLDNGNTIYF

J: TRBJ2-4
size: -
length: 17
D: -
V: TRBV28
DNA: TGTGCCAGCAGTTCACCCGGGACCCCCTCTCCCAAAAACATTCAGTACTTC
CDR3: CASSSPGTPSPKNIQYF

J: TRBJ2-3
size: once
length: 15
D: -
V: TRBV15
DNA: TGTGCCACCAGCAGAGCCGGGACTCGCACAGATACGCAGTATTTT
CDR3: CATSRAGTRTDTQYF

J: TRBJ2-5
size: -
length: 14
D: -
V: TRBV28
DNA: TGTGCCAGCAGTTTATCCGCTAGGGGACAGACCCAGTACTTC
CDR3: CASSLSARGQTQYF

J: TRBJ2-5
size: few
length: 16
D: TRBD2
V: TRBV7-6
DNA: TGTGCCAGCAGCTTAGGGTCAGCGGGGGAATGGGAGACCCAGTACTTC
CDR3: CASSLGSAGEWETQYF

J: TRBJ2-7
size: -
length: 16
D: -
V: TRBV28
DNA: TGTGCCAGCAGCAATAACCGCTGGACAGCCTCCTACGAGCAGTACTTC
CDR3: CASSNNRWTASYEQYF

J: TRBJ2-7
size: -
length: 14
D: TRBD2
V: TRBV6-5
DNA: TGTGCCAGCAGTCTAGCGGGGACTATCTACGAGCAGTACTTC
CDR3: CASSLAGTIYEQYF

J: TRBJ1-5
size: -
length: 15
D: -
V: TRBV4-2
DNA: TGTGCCAGCAGCCAAGATCTGGGGGGCTGGCAGCCCCAGCATTTT
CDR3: CASSQDLGGWQPQHF